This T cell receptor beta chain was documented in a study of T cells in Graves' hyperthyroidism and ophthalmopathy. Based on clinical symptoms, serum thyroxine and TRAb, thyroid ultrasound and orbital computed tomography, diagnoses were reached. Amplification targeted TCR beta CDR3 regions from RNA transcripts. Researchers ran a first-round RT-PCR on the TCR CDR3 using the HTBI primer set. One entry per CDR3 protein, called by TCRdb with MiXCR from the multiplex PCR reads. The sample holds about 320,000 distinct CDR3 sequences, around 17% seen once. This clonotype appeared many times. Sequencing was done on a sample of blood. The source is a man aged 30 to 39 with Graves' hyperthyroidism.

The DNA for the CDR3 is TGTGCCAGCAGCCAAGATCCAGCGGGAGTAGTTGAGCAGTACTTC. Translating it yields CASSQDPAGVVEQYF. V and J are TRBV3-1 and TRBJ2-7; TRBD2 matches 8 bases. The V gene's germline CDR1 is LGHDT and CDR2 YNNKEL (reference sequence). This CDR3 has 15 residues. Losses at the gene ends were 0 bases for V and 7 bases for J; bases not matched to a gene: 8.